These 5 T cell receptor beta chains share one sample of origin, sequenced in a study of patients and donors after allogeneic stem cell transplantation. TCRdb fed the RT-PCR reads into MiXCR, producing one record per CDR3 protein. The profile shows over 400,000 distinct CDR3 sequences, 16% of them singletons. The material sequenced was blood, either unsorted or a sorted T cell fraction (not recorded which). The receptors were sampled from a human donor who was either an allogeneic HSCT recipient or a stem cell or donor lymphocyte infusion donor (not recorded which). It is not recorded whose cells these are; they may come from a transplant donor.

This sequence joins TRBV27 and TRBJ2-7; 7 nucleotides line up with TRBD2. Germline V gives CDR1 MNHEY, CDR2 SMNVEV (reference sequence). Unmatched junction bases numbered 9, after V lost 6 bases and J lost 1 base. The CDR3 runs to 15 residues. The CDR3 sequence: CASRPTSSKSYEQYF. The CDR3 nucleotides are TGTGCCAGCAGACCGACTAGCTCAAAATCCTACGAGCAGTACTTC.

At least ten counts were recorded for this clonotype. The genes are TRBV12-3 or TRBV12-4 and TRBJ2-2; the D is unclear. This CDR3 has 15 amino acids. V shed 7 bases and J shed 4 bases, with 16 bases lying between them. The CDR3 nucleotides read TGTGCCAGCATCCGCAGGCAGGCCGTCACCGGGGAGCTGTTTTTT. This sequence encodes CASIRRQAVTGELFF.

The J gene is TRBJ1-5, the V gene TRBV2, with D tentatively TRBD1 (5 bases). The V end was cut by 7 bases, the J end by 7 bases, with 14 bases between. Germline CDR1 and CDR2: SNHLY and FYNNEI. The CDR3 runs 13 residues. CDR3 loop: CASKGTEAQPQHF. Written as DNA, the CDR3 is TGTGCCAGCAAGGGGACGGAGGCCCAGCCCCAGCATTTT.

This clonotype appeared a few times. The CDR3 loop is CASSETSGKGSGQFF. The CDR3 DNA sequence: TGTGCCAGCAGCGAAACTAGCGGGAAAGGAAGTGGGCAGTTCTTC. The chain carries TRBV9 and TRBJ2-1, with 10 bases identical to TRBD2. V trimming: 3 bases; J trimming: 12 bases; junction bases outside the gene matches: 12. The CDR3 is 15 amino acids. In germline, CDR1 is SGDLS, CDR2 YYNGEE.

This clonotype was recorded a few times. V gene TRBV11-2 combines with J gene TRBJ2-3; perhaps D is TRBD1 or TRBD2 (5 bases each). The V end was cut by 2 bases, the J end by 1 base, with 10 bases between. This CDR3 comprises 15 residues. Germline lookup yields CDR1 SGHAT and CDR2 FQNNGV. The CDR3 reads CASSLRGAGTDTQYF. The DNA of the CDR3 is TGTGCCAGCAGCTTACGGGGCGCGGGCACAGATACGCAGTATTTT.